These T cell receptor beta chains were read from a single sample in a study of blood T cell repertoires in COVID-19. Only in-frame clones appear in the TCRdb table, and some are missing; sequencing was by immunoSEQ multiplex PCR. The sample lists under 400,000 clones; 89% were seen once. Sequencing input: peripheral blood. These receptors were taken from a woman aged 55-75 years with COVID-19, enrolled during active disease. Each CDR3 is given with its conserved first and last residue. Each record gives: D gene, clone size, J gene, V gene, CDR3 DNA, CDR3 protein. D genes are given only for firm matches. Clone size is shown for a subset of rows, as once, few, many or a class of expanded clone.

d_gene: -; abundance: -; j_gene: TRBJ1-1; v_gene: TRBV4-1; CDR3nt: TGCGCCAGCAGCCAAGTATTGGGAGAGGGAGGGACACGAAGAAACACTGAAGCTTTCTTT; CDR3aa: CASSQVLGEGGTRRNTEAFF
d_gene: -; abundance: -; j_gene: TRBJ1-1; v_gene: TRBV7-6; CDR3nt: TGTGCCAGCAGAGAGGGCCTCGGATACACTGAAGCTTTCTTT; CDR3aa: CASREGLGYTEAFF
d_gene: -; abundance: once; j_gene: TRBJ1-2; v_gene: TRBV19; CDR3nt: TGTGCCAGTAGTGTCGAGGTGGAAGGCTACACCTTC; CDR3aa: CASSVEVEGYTF
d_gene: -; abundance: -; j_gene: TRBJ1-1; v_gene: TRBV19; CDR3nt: TGTGCCAGTAGAACGGTACTTACGAACACTGAAGCTTTCTTT; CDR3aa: CASRTVLTNTEAFF
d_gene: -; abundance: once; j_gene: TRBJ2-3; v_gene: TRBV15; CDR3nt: TGTGCCACCAGCGTAGGCCTCGGGTCAGATACGCAGTATTTT; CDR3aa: CATSVGLGSDTQYF
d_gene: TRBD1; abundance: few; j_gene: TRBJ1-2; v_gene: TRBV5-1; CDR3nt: TGCGCCAGCAAATTACAGGGGATTAACTATGGCTACACCTTC; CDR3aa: CASKLQGINYGYTF
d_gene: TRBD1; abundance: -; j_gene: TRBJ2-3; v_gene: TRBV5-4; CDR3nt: TGTGCCAGCAGCTTGAGGGGGCCCAGCACAGATACGCAGTATTTT; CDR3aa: CASSLRGPSTDTQYF
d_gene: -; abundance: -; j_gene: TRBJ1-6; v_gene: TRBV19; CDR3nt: TGTGCCAGTAGTATTCCGGGCGGGCCCCTCCACTTT; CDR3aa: CASSIPGGPLHF
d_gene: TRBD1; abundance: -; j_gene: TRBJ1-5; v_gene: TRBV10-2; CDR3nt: TGCGCCAGCAGGCCGGGACAGGGGCATCAGCCCCAGCATTTT; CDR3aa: CASRPGQGHQPQHF
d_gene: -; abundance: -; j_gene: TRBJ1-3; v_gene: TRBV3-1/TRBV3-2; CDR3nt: TGTGCCAGCAGCACTCTCTCCTCTGGAAACACCATATATTTT; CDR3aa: CASSTLSSGNTIYF
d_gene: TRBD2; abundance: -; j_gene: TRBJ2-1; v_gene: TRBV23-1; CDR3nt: TGCGCCAGCAGTCAAGCGGGAGGGGAATTCAATGAGCAGTTCTTC; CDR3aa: CASSQAGGEFNEQFF
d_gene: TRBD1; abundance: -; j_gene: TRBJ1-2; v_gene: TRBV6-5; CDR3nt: TGTGCCAGCAATGGACAGGGGGTCTATGGCTACACCTTC; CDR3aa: CASNGQGVYGYTF
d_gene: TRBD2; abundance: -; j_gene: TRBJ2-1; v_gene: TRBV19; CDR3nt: TGTGCCAGATTCAAGAGCGGGGTAGGCTCCTGCGATGAGCAGTTCTTC; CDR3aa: CARFKSGVGSCDEQFF
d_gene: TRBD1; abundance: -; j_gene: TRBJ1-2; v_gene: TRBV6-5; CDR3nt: TGTGCCAGCAGGGAGGGGGCCTCCTATGGCTACACCTTC; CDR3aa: CASREGASYGYTF
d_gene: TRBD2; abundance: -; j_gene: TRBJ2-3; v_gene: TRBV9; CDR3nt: TGTGCCAGCAGCGTAGGAGGATCGCGGGGGGGACCGGAGAATACGCAGTATTTT; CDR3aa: CASSVGGSRGGPENTQYF
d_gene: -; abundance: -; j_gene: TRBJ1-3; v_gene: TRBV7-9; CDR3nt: TGTGCCAGCAGCTTAGCTCTCTCTGGAAACACCATATATTTT; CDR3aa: CASSLALSGNTIYF
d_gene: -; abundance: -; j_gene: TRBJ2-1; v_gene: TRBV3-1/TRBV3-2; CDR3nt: TGTGCCAGCAGCCTTCCAGGACTTAGCTCCTACAATGAGCAGTTCTTC; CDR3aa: CASSLPGLSSYNEQFF
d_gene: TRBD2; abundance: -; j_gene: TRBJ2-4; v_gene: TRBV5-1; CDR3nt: TGCGCCAGCAGCCCCGGGGGGGCAGCCAAAAACATTCAGTACTTC; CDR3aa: CASSPGGAAKNIQYF
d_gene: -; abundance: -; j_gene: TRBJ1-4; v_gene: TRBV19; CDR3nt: TGTGCCAGTAGAGACCTGACAGAACTCTCGGGAAAACTGTTTTTT; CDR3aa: CASRDLTELSGKLFF
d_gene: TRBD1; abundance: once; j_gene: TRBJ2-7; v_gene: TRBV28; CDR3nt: TGTGCCAGCACCCCGGGACAGGGTTTTAACGAGCAGTACTTC; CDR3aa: CASTPGQGFNEQYF
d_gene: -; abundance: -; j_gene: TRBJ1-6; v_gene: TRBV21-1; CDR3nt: TGTGCCAGCAGCACCTTGCGACAGGGCGAGTATAATTCACCCCTCCACTTT; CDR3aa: CASSTLRQGEYNSPLHF
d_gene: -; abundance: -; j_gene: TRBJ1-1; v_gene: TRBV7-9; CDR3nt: TGTGCCAGCAGCCTACTCGGACACGCTGAAGCTTTCTTT; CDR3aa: CASSLLGHAEAFF
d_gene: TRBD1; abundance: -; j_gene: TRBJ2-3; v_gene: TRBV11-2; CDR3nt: TGTGCCAGCAGTCCTAGACAGGGCGCGAGCACAGATACGCAGTATTTT; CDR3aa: CASSPRQGASTDTQYF
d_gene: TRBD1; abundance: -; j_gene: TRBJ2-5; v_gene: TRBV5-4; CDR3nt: TGTGCCAGCAGCTTGGTACAGGGGAAAGAAGAGACCCAGTACTTC; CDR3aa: CASSLVQGKEETQYF
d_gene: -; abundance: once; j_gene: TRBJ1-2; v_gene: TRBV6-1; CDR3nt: TGTGCCAGCAGTGAACGAGGATGGTACAGGGACTATGGCTACACCTTC; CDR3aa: CASSERGWYRDYGYTF
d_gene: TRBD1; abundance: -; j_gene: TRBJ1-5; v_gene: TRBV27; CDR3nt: TGTGCCAGCAGTCCGTACAGGGGGATGGGCAATCAGCCCCAGCATTTT; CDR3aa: CASSPYRGMGNQPQHF
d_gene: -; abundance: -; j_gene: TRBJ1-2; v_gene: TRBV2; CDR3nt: TGTGCCAGCAGTGAAGCCTGGGGGCTGTACGGCTACACCTTC; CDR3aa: CASSEAWGLYGYTF
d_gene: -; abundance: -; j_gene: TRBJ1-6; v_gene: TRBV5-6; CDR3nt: TGTGCCAGCAGCTTAACGGGTACTAATTCACCCCTCCACTTT; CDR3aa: CASSLTGTNSPLHF
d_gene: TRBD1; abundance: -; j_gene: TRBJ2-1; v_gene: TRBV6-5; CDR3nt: TGTGCCAGCAGGGCAACAGGGGGCTCCTACAATGAGCAGTTCTTC; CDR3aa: CASRATGGSYNEQFF
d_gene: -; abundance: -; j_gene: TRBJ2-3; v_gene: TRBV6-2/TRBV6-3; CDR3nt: TGTGCCAGCAGTTCCCCTTATGGGACTGCGTATTTT; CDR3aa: CASSSPYGTAYF
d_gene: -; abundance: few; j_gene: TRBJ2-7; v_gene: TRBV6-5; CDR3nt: TGTGCCAGCAGCAGGGAACAGCAATCCTACGAGCAGTACTTC; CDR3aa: CASSREQQSYEQYF
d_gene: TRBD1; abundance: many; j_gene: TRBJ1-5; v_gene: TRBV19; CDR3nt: TGTGCCAGTAGTTTCCGGGACAGGGGCAATCAGCCCCAGCATTTT; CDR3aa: CASSFRDRGNQPQHF
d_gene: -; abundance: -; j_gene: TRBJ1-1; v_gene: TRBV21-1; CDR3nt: TGTGCCAGCAGCAACTCCCTTAGGCGCGGGGCGGACACTGAAGCTTTCTTT; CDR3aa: CASSNSLRRGADTEAFF
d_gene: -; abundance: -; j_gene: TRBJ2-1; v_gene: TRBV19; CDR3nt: TGTGCCAGTGCTAAGCCGGGAACAGCATCTGGGAATGAGCAGTTCTTC; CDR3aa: CASAKPGTASGNEQFF
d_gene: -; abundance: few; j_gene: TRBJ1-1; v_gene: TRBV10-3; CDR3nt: TGTGCCATCAGGCCCTATTCTTCGGGCACTGAAGCTTTCTTT; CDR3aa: CAIRPYSSGTEAFF
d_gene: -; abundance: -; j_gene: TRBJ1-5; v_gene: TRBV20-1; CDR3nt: TGCAGTGCTAGTTCAGCCAGGGCGCGCGTGGATCAGCCCCAGCATTTT; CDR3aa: CSASSARARVDQPQHF
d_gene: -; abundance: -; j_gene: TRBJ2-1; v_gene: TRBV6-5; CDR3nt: TGTGCCAGCAGTTACGTGGGCCATGAGCAGTTCTTC; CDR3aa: CASSYVGHEQFF
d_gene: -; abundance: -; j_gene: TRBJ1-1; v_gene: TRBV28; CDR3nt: TGTGCCAGCAAGATGGGGGGGGAGAACACTGAAGCTTTCTTT; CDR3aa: CASKMGGENTEAFF
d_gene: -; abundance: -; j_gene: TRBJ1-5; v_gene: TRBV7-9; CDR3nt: TGTGCCAGCAGCCACTGGGTACAGGGTAAAGGCCCCCAGCATTTT; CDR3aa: CASSHWVQGKGPQHF
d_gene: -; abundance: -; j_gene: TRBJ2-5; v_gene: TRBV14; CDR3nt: TGTGCCAGCAGCCGAATACAGGGAAAAGAGACCCAGTACTTC; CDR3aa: CASSRIQGKETQYF
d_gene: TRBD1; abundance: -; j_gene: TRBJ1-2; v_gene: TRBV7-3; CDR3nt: TGTGCCAGCAGCTTACTCGGTCGTTTAGGGGGCTATGGCTATGGCTACACCTTC; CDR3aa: CASSLLGRLGGYGYGYTF
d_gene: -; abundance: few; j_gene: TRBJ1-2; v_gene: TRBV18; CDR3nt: TGTGCCAGCTCACGTCAGACAGGAGAGTCGGGCTACACCTTC; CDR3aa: CASSRQTGESGYTF